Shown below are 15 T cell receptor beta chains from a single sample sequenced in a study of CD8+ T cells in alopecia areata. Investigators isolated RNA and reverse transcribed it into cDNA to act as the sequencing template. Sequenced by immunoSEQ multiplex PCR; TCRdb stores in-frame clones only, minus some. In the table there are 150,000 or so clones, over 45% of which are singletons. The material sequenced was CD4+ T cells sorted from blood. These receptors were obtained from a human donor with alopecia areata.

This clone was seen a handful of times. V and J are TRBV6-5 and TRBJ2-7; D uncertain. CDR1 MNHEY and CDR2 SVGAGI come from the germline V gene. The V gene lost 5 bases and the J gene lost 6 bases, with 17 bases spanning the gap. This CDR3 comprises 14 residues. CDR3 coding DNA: TGTGCCAGCAGTAGACCGGGCAGTCTGGGCGAGCAGTACTTC. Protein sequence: CASSRPGSLGEQYF.

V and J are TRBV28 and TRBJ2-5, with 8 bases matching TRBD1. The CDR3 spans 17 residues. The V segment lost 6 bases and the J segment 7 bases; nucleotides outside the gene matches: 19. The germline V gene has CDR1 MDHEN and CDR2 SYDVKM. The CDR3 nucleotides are TGTGCCAGCAGCCAAAGGGGGACAGGTCTACTCCGGGGGACCCAGTACTTC. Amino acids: CASSQRGTGLLRGTQYF.

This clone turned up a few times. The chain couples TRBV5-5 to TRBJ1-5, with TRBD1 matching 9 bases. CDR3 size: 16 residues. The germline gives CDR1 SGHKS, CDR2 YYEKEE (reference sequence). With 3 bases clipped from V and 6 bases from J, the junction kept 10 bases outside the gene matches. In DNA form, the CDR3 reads TGTGCCAGCAGCTGGGGACAGGGAACAATAGGTCAGCCCCAGCATTTT. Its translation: CASSWGQGTIGQPQHF.

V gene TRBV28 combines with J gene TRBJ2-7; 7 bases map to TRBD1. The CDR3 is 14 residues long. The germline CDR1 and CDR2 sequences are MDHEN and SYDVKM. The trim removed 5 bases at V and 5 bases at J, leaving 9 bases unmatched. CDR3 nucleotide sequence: TGTGCCAGCAGTACATTGACAGGGACGAACGAGCAGTACTTC. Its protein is CASSTLTGTNEQYF.

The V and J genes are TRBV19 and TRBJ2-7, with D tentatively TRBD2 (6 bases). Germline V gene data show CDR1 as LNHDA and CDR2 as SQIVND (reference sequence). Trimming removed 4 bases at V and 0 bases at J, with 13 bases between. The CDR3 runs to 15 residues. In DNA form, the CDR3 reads TGTGCCAGTAGTACCGGGACTCCGAGCTCCTACGAGCAGTACTTC. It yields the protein CASSTGTPSSYEQYF. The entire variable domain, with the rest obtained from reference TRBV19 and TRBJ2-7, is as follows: DGGITQSPKYLFRKEGQNVTLSCEQNLNHDAMYWYRQDPGQGLRLIYYSQIVNDFQKGDIAEGYSVSREKKESFPLTVTSAQKNPTAFYLCASSTGTPSSYEQYFGPGTRLTVT.

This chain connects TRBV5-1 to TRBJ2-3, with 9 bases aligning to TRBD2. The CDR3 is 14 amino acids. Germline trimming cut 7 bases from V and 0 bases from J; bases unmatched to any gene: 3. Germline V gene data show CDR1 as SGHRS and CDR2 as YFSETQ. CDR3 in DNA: TGCGCCAGCTGCACTAGCGGGAGCACAGATACGCAGTATTTT. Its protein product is CASCTSGSTDTQYF.

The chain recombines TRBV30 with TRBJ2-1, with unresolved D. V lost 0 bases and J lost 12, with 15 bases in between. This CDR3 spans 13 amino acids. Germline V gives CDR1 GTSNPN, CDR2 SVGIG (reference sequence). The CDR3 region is CAWSVSMGLGQFF. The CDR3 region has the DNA TGTGCCTGGAGTGTCAGCATGGGGTTGGGGCAGTTCTTC.

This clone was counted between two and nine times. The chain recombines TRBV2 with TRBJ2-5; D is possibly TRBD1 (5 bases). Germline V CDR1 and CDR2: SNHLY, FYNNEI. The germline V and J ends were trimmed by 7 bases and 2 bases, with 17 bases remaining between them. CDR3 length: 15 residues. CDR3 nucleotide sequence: TGTGCCAGCACCCTCCCCAGCAGGGTACAAGAGACCCAGTACTTC. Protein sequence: CASTLPSRVQETQYF.

Written as DNA, the CDR3 is TGTGCCAGCAGTGAGACAGGGGCCAAAAACATTCAGTACTTC. This sequence encodes CASSETGAKNIQYF. V and J are TRBV2 and TRBJ2-4, with TRBD1 identical over 7 bases. CDR3 size: 14 residues. The V gene end was trimmed by 3 bases and the J gene end by 1 base; junction bases not matched to a gene: 0. From germline, CDR1 is SNHLY and CDR2 FYNNEI. Variable domain in full (rest from reference TRBV2 and TRBJ2-4): EPEVTQTPSHQVTQMGQEVILRCVPISNHLYFYWYRQILGQKVEFLVSFYNNEISEKSEIFDDQFSVERPDGSNFTLKIRSTKLEDSAMYFCASSETGAKNIQYFGAGTRLSVL.

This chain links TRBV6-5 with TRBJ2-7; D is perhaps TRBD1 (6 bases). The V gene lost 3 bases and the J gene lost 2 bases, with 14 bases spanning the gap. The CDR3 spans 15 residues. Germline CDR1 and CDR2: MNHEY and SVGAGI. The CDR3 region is CASSYGDRMAYEQYF. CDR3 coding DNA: TGTGCCAGCAGTTATGGCGACAGGATGGCCTACGAGCAGTACTTC.

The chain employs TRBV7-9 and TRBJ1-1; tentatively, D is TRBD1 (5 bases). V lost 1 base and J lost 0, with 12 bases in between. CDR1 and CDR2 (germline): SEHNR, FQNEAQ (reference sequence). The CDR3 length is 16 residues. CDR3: CASSLGEARVNTEAFF. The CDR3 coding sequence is TGTGCCAGCAGCTTAGGAGAGGCCAGGGTGAACACTGAAGCTTTCTTT. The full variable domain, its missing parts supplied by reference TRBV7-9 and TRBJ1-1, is DTGVSQNPRHKITKRGQNVTFRCDPISEHNRLYWYRQTLGQGPEFLTYFQNEAQLEKSRLLSDRFSAERPKGSFSTLEIQRTEQGDSAMYLCASSLGEARVNTEAFFGQGTRLTVV.

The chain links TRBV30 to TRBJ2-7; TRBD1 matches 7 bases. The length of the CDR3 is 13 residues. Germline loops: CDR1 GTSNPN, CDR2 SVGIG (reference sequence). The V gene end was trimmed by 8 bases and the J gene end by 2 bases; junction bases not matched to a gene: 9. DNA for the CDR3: TGTGCCGCCAATCGGGACAGACCCTACGAGCAGTACTTC. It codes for CAANRDRPYEQYF.

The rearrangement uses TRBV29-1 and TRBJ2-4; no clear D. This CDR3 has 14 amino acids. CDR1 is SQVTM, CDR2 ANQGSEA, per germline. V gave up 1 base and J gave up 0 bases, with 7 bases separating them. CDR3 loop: CSVEGAVAKNIQYF. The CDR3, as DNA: TGCAGCGTTGAAGGGGCAGTAGCCAAAAACATTCAGTACTTC. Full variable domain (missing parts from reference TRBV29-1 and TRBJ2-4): SAVISQKPSRDICQRGTSLTIQCQVDSQVTMMFWYRQQPGQSLTLIATANQGSEATYESGFVIDKFPISRPNLTFSTLTVSNMSPEDSSIYLCSVEGAVAKNIQYFGAGTRLSVL.

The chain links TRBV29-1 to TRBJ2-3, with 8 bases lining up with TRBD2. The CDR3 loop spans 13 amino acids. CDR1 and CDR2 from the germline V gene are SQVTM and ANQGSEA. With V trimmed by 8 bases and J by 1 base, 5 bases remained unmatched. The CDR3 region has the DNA TGCAGCATAGCGGGAAAAGGCACAGATACGCAGTATTTT. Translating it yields CSIAGKGTDTQYF.

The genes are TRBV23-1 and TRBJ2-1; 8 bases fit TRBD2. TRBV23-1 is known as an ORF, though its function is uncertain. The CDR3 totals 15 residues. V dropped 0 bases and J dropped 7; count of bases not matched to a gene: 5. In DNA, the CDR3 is TGCGCCAGCAGTCAATCGGAGCGGGAGAGGAATGAGCAGTTCTTC. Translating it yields CASSQSERERNEQFF.